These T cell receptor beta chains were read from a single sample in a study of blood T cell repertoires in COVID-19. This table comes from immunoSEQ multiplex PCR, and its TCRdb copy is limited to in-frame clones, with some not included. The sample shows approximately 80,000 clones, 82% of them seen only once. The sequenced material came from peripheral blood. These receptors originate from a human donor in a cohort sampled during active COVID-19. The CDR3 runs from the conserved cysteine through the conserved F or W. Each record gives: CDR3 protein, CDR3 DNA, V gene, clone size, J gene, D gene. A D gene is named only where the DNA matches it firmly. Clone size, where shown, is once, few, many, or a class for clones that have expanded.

CDR3aa: CASSLDSGGADEQFF; CDR3nt: TGTGCCAGCAGTTTAGATAGCGGGGGGGCCGATGAGCAGTTCTTC; v_gene: TRBV6-2/TRBV6-3; abundance: NA; j_gene: TRBJ2-1; d_gene: TRBD2
CDR3aa: CAGRTGGLQGGYTF; CDR3nt: TGTGCCGGCCGGACAGGGGGCCTCCAGGGTGGCTACACCTTC; v_gene: TRBV6-5; abundance: once; j_gene: TRBJ1-2; d_gene: TRBD1
CDR3aa: CASSLRSGTVISSYEQYF; CDR3nt: TGCGCCAGCAGCCTCCGCTCCGGGACAGTGATTTCCTCCTACGAGCAGTACTTC; v_gene: TRBV5-1; abundance: NA; j_gene: TRBJ2-7; d_gene: TRBD1
CDR3aa: CASSLGGLAGYNEQFF; CDR3nt: TGCGCCAGCAGCTTGGGTGGGCTAGCGGGGTACAATGAGCAGTTCTTC; v_gene: TRBV5-1; abundance: NA; j_gene: TRBJ2-1; d_gene: TRBD2
CDR3aa: CASSLTGEGGGYTF; CDR3nt: TGCGCCAGCAGCTTGACGGGTGAGGGAGGAGGCTACACCTTC; v_gene: TRBV5-1; abundance: NA; j_gene: TRBJ1-2; d_gene: NA
CDR3aa: CSVSPWGPGQGLGTEAFF; CDR3nt: TGCAGCGTTTCCCCCTGGGGACCGGGACAGGGGCTGGGAACTGAAGCTTTCTTT; v_gene: TRBV29-1; abundance: NA; j_gene: TRBJ1-1; d_gene: TRBD1
CDR3aa: CASSPLGNQPQHF; CDR3nt: TGCGCCAGCAGCCCTCTAGGAAATCAGCCCCAGCATTTT; v_gene: TRBV5-1; abundance: NA; j_gene: TRBJ1-5; d_gene: NA
CDR3aa: CASSFRLGKETQYF; CDR3nt: TGCGCCAGCAGCTTCCGACTCGGAAAAGAGACCCAGTACTTC; v_gene: TRBV5-1; abundance: NA; j_gene: TRBJ2-5; d_gene: NA
CDR3aa: CSVEGGQFGTDTQYF; CDR3nt: TGCAGCGTTGAAGGGGGGCAGTTTGGCACAGATACGCAGTATTTT; v_gene: TRBV29-1; abundance: NA; j_gene: TRBJ2-3; d_gene: NA
CDR3aa: CSVDGQDYGYTF; CDR3nt: TGCAGCGTCGACGGACAGGACTATGGCTACACCTTC; v_gene: TRBV29-1; abundance: NA; j_gene: TRBJ1-2; d_gene: TRBD1
CDR3aa: CASSIVGTGGDEQYF; CDR3nt: TGTGCCAGTAGTATAGTGGGGACAGGGGGCGACGAGCAGTACTTC; v_gene: TRBV19; abundance: once; j_gene: TRBJ2-7; d_gene: TRBD1
CDR3aa: CASSQEGTGSREKLFF; CDR3nt: TGTGCCAGCAGCCAAGAGGGAACAGGGAGTAGGGAAAAACTGTTTTTT; v_gene: TRBV4-2; abundance: NA; j_gene: TRBJ1-4; d_gene: NA
CDR3aa: CASSGGTISGNTIYF; CDR3nt: TGTGCCAGCAGCGGGGGCACTATCTCTGGAAACACCATATATTTT; v_gene: TRBV9; abundance: once; j_gene: TRBJ1-3; d_gene: NA
CDR3aa: CASSYGQGYEQYF; CDR3nt: TGTGCCAGCAGCTACGGACAGGGCTACGAGCAGTACTTC; v_gene: TRBV2; abundance: NA; j_gene: TRBJ2-7; d_gene: TRBD1
CDR3aa: CASSVSPNLRDNDNEQFF; CDR3nt: TGTGCCAGCAGCGTAAGTCCAAATCTCCGGGACAACGACAATGAGCAGTTCTTC; v_gene: TRBV9; abundance: NA; j_gene: TRBJ2-1; d_gene: NA
CDR3aa: CASTDRDGSYEQYF; CDR3nt: TGCGCCAGCACCGACAGGGACGGTAGCTACGAGCAGTACTTC; v_gene: TRBV5-1; abundance: once; j_gene: TRBJ2-7; d_gene: TRBD1
CDR3aa: CASSRQGFETQYF; CDR3nt: TGTGCCAGCAGCCGACAGGGATTTGAGACCCAGTACTTC; v_gene: TRBV7-2; abundance: NA; j_gene: TRBJ2-5; d_gene: TRBD1
CDR3aa: CASSEGPGRYSNQPQHF; CDR3nt: TGTGCCAGCAGTGAAGGACCAGGGAGGTATAGCAATCAGCCCCAGCATTTT; v_gene: TRBV6-4; abundance: NA; j_gene: TRBJ1-5; d_gene: NA
CDR3aa: CASSEERGSSGEQFF; CDR3nt: TGTGCCAGCAGTGAGGAGCGGGGGTCCTCGGGCGAGCAGTTCTTC; v_gene: TRBV2; abundance: few; j_gene: TRBJ2-1; d_gene: TRBD2
CDR3aa: CASSPAGGQPQHF; CDR3nt: TGTGCCAGCTCACCGGCAGGGGGACAGCCCCAGCATTTT; v_gene: TRBV18; abundance: NA; j_gene: TRBJ1-5; d_gene: TRBD1
CDR3aa: CASSDREGHLECYTF; CDR3nt: TGTGCCAGCAGTGACAGGGAGGGCCACCTTGAGTGTTACACCTTC; v_gene: TRBV2; abundance: NA; j_gene: TRBJ1-2; d_gene: NA
CDR3aa: CASSLDGQAKNIQYF; CDR3nt: TGTGCCAGCAGCTTAGACGGACAGGCGAAAAACATTCAGTACTTC; v_gene: TRBV7-3; abundance: NA; j_gene: TRBJ2-4; d_gene: TRBD1
CDR3aa: CASSQSGAGEQFF; CDR3nt: TGTGCCAGCAGCCAATCAGGGGCGGGTGAGCAGTTCTTC; v_gene: TRBV3-1/TRBV3-2; abundance: NA; j_gene: TRBJ2-1; d_gene: NA
CDR3aa: CASSLAGAGGSPLHF; CDR3nt: TGTGCCAGCAGCTTAGCCGGCGCAGGGGGATCACCCCTCCACTTT; v_gene: TRBV7-9; abundance: NA; j_gene: TRBJ1-6; d_gene: TRBD1
CDR3aa: CASSSQDRVSEQFF; CDR3nt: TGTGCCAGCTCGTCCCAGGACAGGGTGAGTGAGCAGTTCTTC; v_gene: TRBV6-4; abundance: NA; j_gene: TRBJ2-1; d_gene: TRBD1
CDR3aa: CASSPRDKGWQETQYF; CDR3nt: TGTGCCAGTAGTCCCCGGGACAAGGGGTGGCAAGAGACCCAGTACTTC; v_gene: TRBV19; abundance: few; j_gene: TRBJ2-5; d_gene: NA
CDR3aa: CASSGLNGGNTEAFF; CDR3nt: TGTGCCAGCAGCGGCCTTAACGGGGGGAACACTGAAGCTTTCTTT; v_gene: TRBV9; abundance: NA; j_gene: TRBJ1-1; d_gene: NA
CDR3aa: CASSLGVTQENTEAFF; CDR3nt: TGTGCCAGCAGCTTAGGTGTAACACAGGAGAACACTGAAGCTTTCTTT; v_gene: TRBV7-9; abundance: NA; j_gene: TRBJ1-1; d_gene: NA
CDR3aa: CAWSVQGNSPLHF; CDR3nt: TGTGCCTGGAGTGTCCAGGGCAATTCACCCCTCCACTTT; v_gene: TRBV30; abundance: NA; j_gene: TRBJ1-6; d_gene: NA
CDR3aa: CASSRQVYYGYTF; CDR3nt: TGTGCCAGCAGTCGACAGGTTTACTATGGCTACACCTTC; v_gene: TRBV12-3/TRBV12-4; abundance: once; j_gene: TRBJ1-2; d_gene: NA
CDR3aa: CASSETGGMYQPQHF; CDR3nt: TGTGCCAGCAGTGAGACAGGGGGCATGTATCAGCCCCAGCATTTT; v_gene: TRBV6-1; abundance: NA; j_gene: TRBJ1-5; d_gene: TRBD1
CDR3aa: CASSIGDAGSQETQYF; CDR3nt: TGTGCCAGTAGTATAGGGGACGCGGGATCCCAAGAGACCCAGTACTTC; v_gene: TRBV19; abundance: NA; j_gene: TRBJ2-5; d_gene: NA
CDR3aa: CASRAAGTPGYEQFF; CDR3nt: TGTGCCAGCAGAGCCGCCGGGACTCCGGGGTATGAGCAGTTCTTC; v_gene: TRBV2; abundance: NA; j_gene: TRBJ2-1; d_gene: NA
CDR3aa: CASSQGLAGVEQYF; CDR3nt: TGTGCCAGCTCTCAGGGACTAGCGGGGGTCGAGCAGTACTTC; v_gene: TRBV18; abundance: NA; j_gene: TRBJ2-7; d_gene: TRBD2
CDR3aa: CASSSGPGGFSNQPQHF; CDR3nt: TGTGCCAGCAGTTCGGGCCCAGGGGGCTTTTCAAATCAGCCCCAGCATTTT; v_gene: TRBV7-6; abundance: NA; j_gene: TRBJ1-5; d_gene: TRBD1
CDR3aa: CASSLGGDGAFF; CDR3nt: TGTGCCAGCAGCTTAGGGGGGGACGGAGCTTTCTTT; v_gene: TRBV11-2; abundance: NA; j_gene: TRBJ1-1; d_gene: NA
CDR3aa: CASSPPSAGRYEQYF; CDR3nt: TGTGCCAGCTCACCACCCTCGGCAGGGCGGTACGAGCAGTACTTC; v_gene: TRBV18; abundance: NA; j_gene: TRBJ2-7; d_gene: NA
CDR3aa: CASSSGENSPLHF; CDR3nt: TGTGCCAGCAGTTCGGGGGAAAATTCACCCCTCCACTTT; v_gene: TRBV28; abundance: NA; j_gene: TRBJ1-6; d_gene: NA
CDR3aa: CASTLSGGQETQYF; CDR3nt: TGTGCCAGTACCCTGTCCGGAGGTCAAGAGACCCAGTACTTC; v_gene: TRBV19; abundance: NA; j_gene: TRBJ2-5; d_gene: NA
CDR3aa: CASSQTGNYGYTF; CDR3nt: TGTGCCAGCAGCCAAACAGGGAACTATGGCTACACCTTC; v_gene: TRBV12-3/TRBV12-4; abundance: NA; j_gene: TRBJ1-2; d_gene: NA
CDR3aa: CARQVTDQPQHF; CDR3nt: TGTGCCAGACAGGTTACCGATCAGCCCCAGCATTTT; v_gene: TRBV6-5; abundance: NA; j_gene: TRBJ1-5; d_gene: NA
CDR3aa: CASSLGVERSSYNEQFF; CDR3nt: TGTGCCAGCAGCTTAGGTGTCGAGCGAAGCTCCTACAATGAGCAGTTCTTC; v_gene: TRBV7-8; abundance: once; j_gene: TRBJ2-1; d_gene: NA
CDR3aa: CASSGYSTTNEKLFF; CDR3nt: TGTGCCAGCAGCGGCTACAGTACAACTAATGAAAAACTGTTTTTT; v_gene: TRBV7-2; abundance: few; j_gene: TRBJ1-4; d_gene: NA
CDR3aa: CASGGTGGLNTEAFF; CDR3nt: TGTGCCAGCGGAGGGACAGGGGGACTGAACACTGAAGCTTTCTTT; v_gene: TRBV2; abundance: NA; j_gene: TRBJ1-1; d_gene: TRBD1
CDR3aa: CASSLTGYEQYF; CDR3nt: TGTGCCAGCAGCTTAACCGGCTACGAGCAGTACTTC; v_gene: TRBV7-8; abundance: NA; j_gene: TRBJ2-7; d_gene: NA
CDR3aa: CASSDSGTGGTEAFF; CDR3nt: TGTGCCAGCAGCGACTCCGGGACAGGCGGCACTGAAGCTTTCTTT; v_gene: TRBV5-4; abundance: once; j_gene: TRBJ1-1; d_gene: TRBD1
CDR3aa: CASSRGTGNYYEQYF; CDR3nt: TGTGCCAGCAGCCGTGGGACAGGGAACTACTACGAGCAGTACTTC; v_gene: TRBV7-2; abundance: NA; j_gene: TRBJ2-7; d_gene: TRBD1
CDR3aa: CASRTGGGEQYF; CDR3nt: TGTGCCAGCAGGACAGGGGGCGGCGAGCAGTACTTC; v_gene: TRBV2; abundance: NA; j_gene: TRBJ2-7; d_gene: TRBD1
CDR3aa: CASSSGRGADNEQFF; CDR3nt: TGTGCCAGCAGCTCGGGGAGGGGGGCGGACAATGAGCAGTTCTTC; v_gene: TRBV3-1/TRBV3-2; abundance: NA; j_gene: TRBJ2-1; d_gene: NA
CDR3aa: CASSRTGSSSYEQYF; CDR3nt: TGCGCCAGCAGCCGCACCGGGTCTTCCTCCTACGAGCAGTACTTC; v_gene: TRBV4-1; abundance: NA; j_gene: TRBJ2-7; d_gene: NA
CDR3aa: CASSFGQGGYEQYF; CDR3nt: TGCGCCAGCAGCTTTGGACAGGGGGGATACGAGCAGTACTTC; v_gene: TRBV5-1; abundance: NA; j_gene: TRBJ2-7; d_gene: TRBD1
CDR3aa: CASSGRVFSSPLHF; CDR3nt: TGTGCCAGCAGCGGGAGGGTGTTCAGTTCACCCCTCCACTTT; v_gene: TRBV7-8; abundance: NA; j_gene: TRBJ1-6; d_gene: NA
CDR3aa: CASSVKGKTQYF; CDR3nt: TGTGCCAGCAGCGTTAAGGGGAAGACGCAGTATTTT; v_gene: TRBV6-5; abundance: NA; j_gene: TRBJ2-3; d_gene: NA
CDR3aa: CSAATGLGYTF; CDR3nt: TGCAGTGCCGCGACAGGGTTGGGCTACACCTTC; v_gene: TRBV20-1; abundance: NA; j_gene: TRBJ1-2; d_gene: TRBD1
CDR3aa: CASSKTGTGAYEQYF; CDR3nt: TGTGCCAGCAGCAAAACCGGGACAGGAGCCTACGAGCAGTACTTC; v_gene: TRBV5-6; abundance: NA; j_gene: TRBJ2-7; d_gene: TRBD1
CDR3aa: CASSKYGGRNTEAFF; CDR3nt: TGTGCCAGTAGTAAGTACGGGGGGCGGAACACTGAAGCTTTCTTT; v_gene: TRBV19; abundance: NA; j_gene: TRBJ1-1; d_gene: NA
CDR3aa: CASSLGQLPTRLFF; CDR3nt: TGCGCCAGCAGCTTAGGACAGCTACCTACCCGCCTGTTTTTT; v_gene: TRBV5-1; abundance: NA; j_gene: TRBJ1-4; d_gene: NA